The table lists the clone carrying this T cell receptor beta chain with a few counts. Its antigen is unknown. This clone may be a read error of a much larger clone one base away. The CDR3 end falls 3 residues outside the read, so it is completed with the germline J gene. This sample was taken from a study of T cell clonality in common variable immunodeficiency. The germline V gene has CDR1 MNHNS and CDR2 SASEGT. There are 15 residues in the CDR3. Whole-study results and caveats: CVID subjects shared fewer TCRbeta clones than healthy controls did.

Sequencing input was equivalent genomic DNA from CVID and controls. TCRdb's table, derived via immunoSEQ multiplex PCR, lists solely in-frame clones and lacks some. Found here are tens of thousands of clones, no singletons; the ten largest cover under 5%. V is TRBV6-1 and J is TRBJ2-5; D is possibly TRBD2 (6 bases). Sequencing was done on a sample of peripheral blood mononuclear cells. The receptor's source is a person between 18 and 75 years old in good health. CDR3 loop: CASSDPGEWEDTQYF. Partial CDR3 DNA: TGTGCCAGCAGTGACCCGGGGGAGTGGGAAGATACC.